This TCR beta chain was recovered during a study of blood T cells in healthy people across ages. Overall study results and limits: Estimates of total diversity, which came from one million sequenced T cells, were considered to be underestimates.

The use of a sample-barcoded 5' primer and a J-beta primer mix characterized a second PCR of roughly 7 to 11 cycles. The template-switch adaptor was a 5' adaptor with 12 random nucleotides. It tagged each cDNA molecule. MiXCR, applied by TCRdb to the 5' RACE reads, yields one record per CDR3 protein. The repertoire holds roughly 650,000 distinct CDR3 sequences, around 32% seen once, with less than 20% in the top ten. This CDR3 region has 15 residues. The germline V gene has CDR1 SGHNT and CDR2 YENEEA. The V gene end was trimmed by 3 bases and the J gene end by 4 bases; junction bases not matched to a gene: 4. This clonotype was picked up a small number of times. The target antigen is unknown.

The sequence was collected from a woman older than 75 in good health. Sequenced: blood. The chain carries TRBV11-3 and TRBJ2-2, with 8 bases identical to TRBD2. The DNA for the CDR3 is TGTGCCAGCAGCTTGGGACTAGACGCCACCGGGGAGCTGTTTTTT. It yields the protein CASSLGLDATGELFF.